This T cell receptor beta chain was documented in a study of T cell responses to AZD1222 COVID-19 vaccine. Overall study results and limits: The study sampled repertoires only after the peak T cell response. At 160-218 and 743-854, vaccine-associated CD4 TCRs were dominant, and they spanned spike. Baseline antibody screening turned up just a handful of seropositive AZD1222 recipients.

To note about this clone: Its antigen is not identified.

Analysis merged second doses at about 4 or about 12 weeks. Data came from immunoSEQ multiplex PCR; TCRdb stores just in-frame clones and leaves some out. The table lists approximately 150,000 clones, 90% of them singletons, with approximately 6.3% in the top ten. This CDR3 spans 12 amino acids. Deletions cut 7 bases from V and 6 bases from J, with 15 bases between. Germline V gene sequence: CDR1 SQVTM, CDR2 ANQGSEA. The clonotype was recovered from an adult who received the AZD1222 COVID-19 vaccine. This chain links TRBV29-1 with TRBJ1-2; a possible D gene is TRBD1 (5 bases). The specimen comprised peripheral blood, sampled 28 days after the second AZD1222 dose. In DNA, the CDR3 is TGCAGCGAAAGGAACGGGGCCGATGGCTACACCTTC. Translation gives CSERNGADGYTF.